This T cell receptor (beta chain) was observed in a study of T cells after yellow fever vaccination. Overall study results and limits: Re-detected after boosting: most primary clones, about 95% of CD4 and around 86% of CD8. Though it reached lower strength, the secondary response hit its peak faster, day 5 versus 15. Sorted repertoires could include abundant contaminating clonotypes from bulk cells.

This CDR3 spans 15 amino acids. V dropped 7 bases and J dropped 3; count of bases not matched to a gene: 10. Per the germline V gene, CDR1 is MNHEY and CDR2 is SVGEGT. As to this clonotype: Its antigen is undetermined.

In making TCR cDNA, 5'RACE template switching added a universal primer site and UMIs to it. TCRdb used MiXCR to reprocess the 5' RACE reads, holding one entry per CDR3 protein. The sample shows nearly 300,000 distinct CDR3 sequences, around 9.3% of them seen only once. The sequences come from CD4+ T cells sorted from PBMCs, collected 5 days after the yellow fever booster vaccination. This TCR was sampled from a man aged 18 to 30 who received the YFV17D yellow fever vaccine. V is TRBV6-2 or TRBV6-3 and J is TRBJ1-1, with 8 positions matching TRBD1. CDR3 region: CASTPSDRDYTEAFF. CDR3 DNA: TGTGCCAGCACCCCCTCGGACAGGGATTACACTGAAGCTTTCTTT.